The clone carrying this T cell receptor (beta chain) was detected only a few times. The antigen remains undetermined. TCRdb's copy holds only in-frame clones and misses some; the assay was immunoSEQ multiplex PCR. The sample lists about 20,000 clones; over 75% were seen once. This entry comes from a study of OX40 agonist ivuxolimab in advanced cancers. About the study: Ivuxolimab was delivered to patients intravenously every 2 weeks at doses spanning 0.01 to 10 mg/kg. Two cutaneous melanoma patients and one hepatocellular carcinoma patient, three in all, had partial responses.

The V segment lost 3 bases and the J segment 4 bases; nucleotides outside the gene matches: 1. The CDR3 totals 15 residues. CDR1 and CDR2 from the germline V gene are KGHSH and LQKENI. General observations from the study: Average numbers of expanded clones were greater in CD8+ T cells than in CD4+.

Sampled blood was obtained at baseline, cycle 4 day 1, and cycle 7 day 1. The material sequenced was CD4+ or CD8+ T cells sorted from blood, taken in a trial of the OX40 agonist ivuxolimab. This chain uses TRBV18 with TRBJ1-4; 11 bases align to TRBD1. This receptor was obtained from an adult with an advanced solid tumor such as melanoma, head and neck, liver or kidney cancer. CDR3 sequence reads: CASSPGQGGNEKLFF. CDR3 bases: TGTGCCAGCTCACCGGGACAGGGGGGTAATGAAAAACTGTTTTTT.